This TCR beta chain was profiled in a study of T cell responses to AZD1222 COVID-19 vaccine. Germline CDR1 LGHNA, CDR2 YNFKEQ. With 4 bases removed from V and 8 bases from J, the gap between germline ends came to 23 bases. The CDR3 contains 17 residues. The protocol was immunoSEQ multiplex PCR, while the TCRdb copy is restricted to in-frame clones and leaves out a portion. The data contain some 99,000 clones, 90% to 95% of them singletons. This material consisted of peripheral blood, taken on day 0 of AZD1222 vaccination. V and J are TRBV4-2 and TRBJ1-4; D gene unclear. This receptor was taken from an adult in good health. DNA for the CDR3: TGTGCCAGCAGCCCCGAAGGTGATGCCTCGAGCTACGAAAAACTGTTTTTT. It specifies CASSPEGDASSYEKLFF.